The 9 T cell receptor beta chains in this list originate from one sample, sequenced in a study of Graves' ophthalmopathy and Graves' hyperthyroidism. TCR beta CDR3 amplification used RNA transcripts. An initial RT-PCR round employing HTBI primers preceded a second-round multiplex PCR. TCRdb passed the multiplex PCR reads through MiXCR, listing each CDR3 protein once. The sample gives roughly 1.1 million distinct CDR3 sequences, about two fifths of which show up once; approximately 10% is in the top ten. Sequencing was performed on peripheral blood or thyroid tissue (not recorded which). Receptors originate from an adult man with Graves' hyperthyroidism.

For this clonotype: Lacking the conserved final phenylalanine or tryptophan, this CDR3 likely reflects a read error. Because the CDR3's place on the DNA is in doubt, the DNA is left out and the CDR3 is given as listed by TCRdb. The CDR3 loop reads CAISEANY. The gene calls are TRBV10-3 and TRBJ1-1. CDR1 is ENHRY and CDR2 is SYGVKD in the germline V gene. With termini counted, the CDR3 has 8 amino acids.

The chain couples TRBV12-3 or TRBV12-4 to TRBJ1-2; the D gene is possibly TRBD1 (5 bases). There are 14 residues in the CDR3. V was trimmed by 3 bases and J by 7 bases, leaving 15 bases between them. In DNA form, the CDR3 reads TGTGCCAGCAGTTTGGAAAAGGGGCAGGGTGGCTACACCTTC. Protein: CASSLEKGQGGYTF.

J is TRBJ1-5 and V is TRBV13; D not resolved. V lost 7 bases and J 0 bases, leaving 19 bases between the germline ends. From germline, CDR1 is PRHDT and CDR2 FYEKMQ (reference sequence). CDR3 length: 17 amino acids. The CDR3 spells CASIGSLLLTSNQPQHF. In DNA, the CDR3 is TGTGCCAGCATCGGCAGCTTACTTCTTACTAGCAATCAGCCCCAGCATTTT.

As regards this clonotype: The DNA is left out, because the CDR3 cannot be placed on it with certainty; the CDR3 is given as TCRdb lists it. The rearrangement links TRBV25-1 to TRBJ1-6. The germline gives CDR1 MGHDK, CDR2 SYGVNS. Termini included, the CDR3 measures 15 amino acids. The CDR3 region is CACSARPRFNSPLHF.

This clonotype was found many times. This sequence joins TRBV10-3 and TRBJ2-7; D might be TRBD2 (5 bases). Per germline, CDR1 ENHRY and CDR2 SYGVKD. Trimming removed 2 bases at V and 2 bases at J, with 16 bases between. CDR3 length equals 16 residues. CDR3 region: CAISEPSGFRTYEQYF. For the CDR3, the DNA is TGTGCCATCAGTGAGCCCTCGGGGTTCCGGACCTACGAGCAGTACTTC.

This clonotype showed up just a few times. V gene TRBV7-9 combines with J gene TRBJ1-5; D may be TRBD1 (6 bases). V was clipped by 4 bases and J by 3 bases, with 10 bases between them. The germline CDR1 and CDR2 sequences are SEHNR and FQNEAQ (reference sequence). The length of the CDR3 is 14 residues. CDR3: CASSSGHPNQPQHF. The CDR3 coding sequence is TGTGCCAGCAGCTCGGGACATCCCAATCAGCCCCAGCATTTT.

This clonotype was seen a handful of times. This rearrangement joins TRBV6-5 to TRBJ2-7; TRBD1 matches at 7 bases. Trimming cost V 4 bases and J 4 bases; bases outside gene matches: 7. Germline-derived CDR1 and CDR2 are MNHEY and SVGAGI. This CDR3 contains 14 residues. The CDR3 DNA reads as TGTGCCAGCAGTTCGGACAGGTCCGGGTACGAGCAGTACTTC. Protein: CASSSDRSGYEQYF.

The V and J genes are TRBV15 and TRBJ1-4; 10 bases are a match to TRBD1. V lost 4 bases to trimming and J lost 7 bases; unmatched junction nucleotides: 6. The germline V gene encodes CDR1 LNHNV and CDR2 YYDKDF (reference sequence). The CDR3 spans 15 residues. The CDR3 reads CATSTTRDRGEKLFF. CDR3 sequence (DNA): TGTGCCACCAGCACGACCCGGGACAGGGGTGAAAAACTGTTTTTT.

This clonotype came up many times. The CDR3 coding sequence is TGTGCCAGTAGTACCGGGAGGGAGCAGTACTTC. Amino acid sequence: CASSTGREQYF. This rearrangement joins TRBV19 to TRBJ2-7; 7 nucleotides agree with TRBD2. CDR1 is LNHDA and CDR2 is SQIVND in the germline V gene (reference sequence). The ends lost 4 bases at V and 7 bases at J; junction bases unmatched: 1. The CDR3 runs to 11 residues.